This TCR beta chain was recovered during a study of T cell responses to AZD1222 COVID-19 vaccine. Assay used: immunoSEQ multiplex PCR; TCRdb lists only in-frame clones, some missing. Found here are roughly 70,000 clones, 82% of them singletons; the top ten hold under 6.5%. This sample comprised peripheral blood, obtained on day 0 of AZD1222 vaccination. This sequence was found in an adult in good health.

The CDR3 protein is CASSLYGPEAFF. The CDR3 coding sequence is TGTGCCAGCAGCTTATATGGTCCTGAAGCTTTCTTT. The V gene is TRBV11-1, the J gene TRBJ1-1, with unresolved D. The CDR3 totals 12 residues. Germline lookup yields CDR1 SGHAT and CDR2 FQDESV (reference sequence). V lost 2 bases and J 6 bases, leaving 7 bases between the germline ends.